This is a list of T cell receptor beta chains from one sample in a study of cytomegalovirus exposure and HLA in healthy donors. TCRdb keeps only in-frame clones here, not all; method: immunoSEQ multiplex PCR. The sample holds some 190,000 clones, approximately 87% seen once. The material sequenced was PBMCs. Receptors originate from a young man in good health and CMV-seronegative. Both conserved end residues are part of each CDR3. Fields, in order: CDR3 protein, CDR3 DNA, V gene, clone size, J gene, D gene. A D gene is named only where the DNA matches it firmly. Expanded clones are given a class, and other clones once, few, many or no size at all.

CDR3 protein: CASSQEGASGYGYTF
CDR3 DNA: TGCGCCAGCAGCCAAGAGGGGGCATCGGGCTATGGCTACACCTTC
V gene: TRBV4-3
clone size: -
J gene: TRBJ1-2
D gene: -

CDR3 protein: CASSDVVQGSGSRGYNEQFF
CDR3 DNA: TGTGCCAGCAGTGATGTGGTACAGGGGAGTGGTAGTAGGGGATACAATGAGCAGTTCTTC
V gene: TRBV6-4
clone size: once
J gene: TRBJ2-1
D gene: TRBD1

CDR3 protein: CASSPGFGGYGYTF
CDR3 DNA: TGTGCCAGCAGCCCAGGGTTCGGAGGGTATGGCTACACCTTC
V gene: TRBV5-4
clone size: -
J gene: TRBJ1-2
D gene: -

CDR3 protein: CASTTAIWDNYEQYF
CDR3 DNA: TGTGCCAGCACCACAGCCATATGGGACAACTACGAGCAGTACTTC
V gene: TRBV28
clone size: few
J gene: TRBJ2-7
D gene: -

CDR3 protein: CSVEDPGSQETQYF
CDR3 DNA: TGCAGCGTTGAAGATCCCGGGTCCCAAGAGACCCAGTACTTC
V gene: TRBV29-1
clone size: -
J gene: TRBJ2-5
D gene: -

CDR3 protein: CASRLGLGLYEQYF
CDR3 DNA: TGTGCCAGCAGGTTGGGACTAGGTTTGTACGAGCAGTACTTC
V gene: TRBV6-5
clone size: -
J gene: TRBJ2-7
D gene: TRBD2

CDR3 protein: CASSQRTRSSGADVLTF
CDR3 DNA: TGTGCCAGCAGCCAACGGACAAGAAGCTCTGGGGCCGACGTCCTGACTTTC
V gene: TRBV4-2
clone size: few
J gene: TRBJ2-6
D gene: -

CDR3 protein: CASSPRRTGGVVGELFF
CDR3 DNA: TGCGCCAGCAGCCCCCGCCGTACCGGAGGGGTGGTCGGGGAGCTGTTTTTT
V gene: TRBV4-3
clone size: -
J gene: TRBJ2-2
D gene: -

CDR3 protein: CASSFTGGETQYF
CDR3 DNA: TGTGCCAGCAGCTTCACAGGGGGGGAGACCCAGTACTTC
V gene: TRBV7-9
clone size: -
J gene: TRBJ2-5
D gene: TRBD1

CDR3 protein: CASSFRDSYNEQFF
CDR3 DNA: TGCGCCAGCAGCTTCAGGGACTCCTACAATGAGCAGTTCTTC
V gene: TRBV5-1
clone size: -
J gene: TRBJ2-1
D gene: -

CDR3 protein: CASSLSTRERETQYF
CDR3 DNA: TGTGCCAGCAGTTTATCGACGCGGGAGAGGGAGACCCAGTACTTC
V gene: TRBV27
clone size: -
J gene: TRBJ2-5
D gene: TRBD2

CDR3 protein: CASSKEETGKTQNSPLHF
CDR3 DNA: TGTGCCAGCAGCAAAGAGGAGACAGGGAAGACCCAGAATTCACCCCTCCACTTT
V gene: TRBV21-1
clone size: few
J gene: TRBJ1-6
D gene: -

CDR3 protein: CASSTDRESTDTQYF
CDR3 DNA: TGTGCCAGCAGTACCGACAGGGAAAGCACAGATACGCAGTATTTT
V gene: TRBV2
clone size: few
J gene: TRBJ2-3
D gene: TRBD1